A selection of T cell receptor beta chains follows, all from one sample in a study of T cell repertoires in cytomegalovirus infection. MiXCR, run by TCRdb on the reads, gives a single entry per CDR3 protein. The table includes approximately 110,000 distinct CDR3 sequences, 9.5% to 13% detected once. Their antigens remain unidentified. The sample comprised PBMCs, sequenced either directly or after in vitro stimulation (not recorded which). The receptors originated from a human donor in good health (CMV status not recorded). Some clones in this sample may be carry-over from other donors' samples. The CDR3 runs from the conserved cysteine through the conserved F or W. D genes are given only for firm matches. Only part of the rows carry a size: once, few, many, or a class if the clone is expanded.

V	size	J	D	DNA	CDR3
TRBV2	NA	TRBJ2-2	NA	TGTGCCAGCAGTGACTCGGGGAACGGGGAGCTGTTTTTT	CASSDSGNGELFF
TRBV27	many	TRBJ1-6	TRBD1	TGTGCCAGCAGTGGGGGACAGGGTGGATCACCCCTCCACTTT	CASSGGQGGSPLHF
TRBV19	few	TRBJ1-3	NA	TGTGCCAGTAGTGAAGGGGTTGGAAACACCATATATTTT	CASSEGVGNTIYF
TRBV19	many	TRBJ2-1	TRBD2	TGTGCCAGTAGGGGAGGGACTAGCGGGAGATTTAACAATGAGCAGTTCTTC	CASRGGTSGRFNNEQFF
TRBV7-2	few	TRBJ2-7	NA	TGTGCCAGCAGCTTTTTCCCGAGGGTCGGCGAGCAGTACTTC	CASSFFPRVGEQYF
TRBV28	many	TRBJ2-6	NA	TGTGCCAGCACCTCCCCAACTGGGGCCAACGTCCTGACTTTC	CASTSPTGANVLTF
TRBV29-1	NA	TRBJ2-1	TRBD2	TGCAGCCACCCCACTAGCGGGAGTCACGATGAGCAGTTCTTC	CSHPTSGSHDEQFF
TRBV19	few	TRBJ1-5	NA	TGTGCCAGTAGTATGGCCGAAACAAGCAATCAGCCCCAGCATTTT	CASSMAETSNQPQHF
TRBV7-9	NA	TRBJ1-6	NA	TGTGCCAGCAGCTTAACAAGCGGCACCTATAATTCACCCCTCCACTTT	CASSLTSGTYNSPLHF
TRBV4-2	many	TRBJ2-3	TRBD2	TGTGCCAGCAGCCAAGATACGGGAGGGGGGAGTACGCAGTATTTT	CASSQDTGGGSTQYF
TRBV28	many	TRBJ1-1	NA	TGTGCCAGCAGTTCCCCGACAGAAGAAGCTTTCTTT	CASSSPTEEAFF
TRBV6-1	few	TRBJ2-4	TRBD1	TGTGCCAGCAGTCCCGACAGGACAGGGAACGGAATAGCCAAAAACATTCAGTACTTC	CASSPDRTGNGIAKNIQYF
TRBV29-1	few	TRBJ2-1	NA	TGCAGCGCCGACGCCGGGCGAAAGTACAATGAGCAGTTCTTC	CSADAGRKYNEQFF
TRBV4-1	few	TRBJ1-6	TRBD1	TGCGCCAGCAGCCCCCGGGACAGAGAAAATTCACCCCTCCACTTT	CASSPRDRENSPLHF
TRBV7-2	many	TRBJ1-2	NA	TGTGCCAGCAGCTTAGTGGCGGGAGGGGACGGCTACACCTTC	CASSLVAGGDGYTF
TRBV28	NA	TRBJ1-1	NA	TGTGCCAGCAGTTTTTCAACAGGGACCGGGACTGAAGCTTTCTTT	CASSFSTGTGTEAFF
TRBV5-4	NA	TRBJ1-4	TRBD1	TGTGCCAGCAGCTACGGACAGGGTAGGACTAATGAAAAACTGTTTTTT	CASSYGQGRTNEKLFF
TRBV7-2	few	TRBJ1-6	NA	TGTGCCAGCAGCTTACAGGGACGGGGAGGATCACCCCTCCACTTT	CASSLQGRGGSPLHF
TRBV28	many	TRBJ1-2	TRBD1	TGTGCCACCAACACAGGGGTCTATGGCTACACCTTC	CATNTGVYGYTF
TRBV25-1	many	TRBJ1-1	NA	TGTGCCAGCAGTGAATTAGGGAGGGAGAAAGCTTTCTTT	CASSELGREKAFF
TRBV2	NA	TRBJ2-4	TRBD1	TGTGCCAGCAGCGGGACAGGGGGTCGAAACATTCAGTACTTC	CASSGTGGRNIQYF
TRBV27	few	TRBJ2-2	TRBD1	TGTGCCAGCAGTTTGTGGGCTCCGGGACAGGTCTTCACCGGGGAGCTGTTTTTT	CASSLWAPGQVFTGELFF
TRBV6-5	many	TRBJ1-1	TRBD1	TGTGCCAGCAGTTCGGGACAGCCAAACACTGAAGCTTTCTTT	CASSSGQPNTEAFF
TRBV7-2	many	TRBJ2-1	NA	TGTGCCAGCACTAGAAGGGCGGAGCCGTACAATGAGCAGTTCTTC	CASTRRAEPYNEQFF
TRBV7-3	few	TRBJ1-1	NA	TGTGCCAGCAGCAAAGGGAGGGGGTTTGGGGACACTGAAGCTTTCTTT	CASSKGRGFGDTEAFF
TRBV19	many	TRBJ1-2	NA	TGTGCCAGTAGTAGACAGGTGGAGGACTACACCTTC	CASSRQVEDYTF
TRBV20-1	many	TRBJ2-3	NA	TGCAGTGCTACCAGGTCGGTAGCAGATACGCAGTATTTT	CSATRSVADTQYF
TRBV7-9	many	TRBJ1-5	TRBD1	TGTGCCAGCAGCCCCGGGACAGGGGGTTCTACCGCGTTTAGTCAGCCCCAGCATTTT	CASSPGTGGSTAFSQPQHF
TRBV6-8	NA	TRBJ1-2	NA	TGTGCCAGCAGTACCCGGGAGTCAAATGGCTACACCTTC	CASSTRESNGYTF
TRBV12-3/TRBV12-4	many	TRBJ2-2	NA	TGTGCCAGCAGTTTCTTGGGGCCTCCAAACACCGGGGAGCTGTTTTTT	CASSFLGPPNTGELFF
TRBV20-1	NA	TRBJ2-7	TRBD2	TGCAGTGCTAGTCTAGCGGGAGGGCCTGGGTACGAGCAGTACTTC	CSASLAGGPGYEQYF
TRBV7-8	many	TRBJ2-3	NA	TGTGCCAGCAGCTCCCACCGGGACCACCGGGTGGATACGCAGTATTTT	CASSSHRDHRVDTQYF
TRBV19	NA	TRBJ1-5	NA	TGTGCCAGTAGTCGAAACAGGGGCAATCAGCCCCAGCATTTT	CASSRNRGNQPQHF
TRBV6-1	many	TRBJ1-2	NA	TGTGCCAGCAGGAGCCGGAAGACAGGAGGTAACTATGGCTACACCTTC	CASRSRKTGGNYGYTF
TRBV5-4	many	TRBJ1-2	TRBD1	TGTGCCAGCAGCCACACCGGGACAGGGAACTATGGCTACACCTTC	CASSHTGTGNYGYTF
TRBV6-2/TRBV6-3	many	TRBJ1-2	NA	TGTGCCAGCAGTTACCCCCGCAGGCGAGGGACCTATGGCTACACCTTC	CASSYPRRRGTYGYTF
TRBV4-2	NA	TRBJ2-7	NA	TGTGCCAGCAGCCAAGAGTGGGTAGCGCGCTACGAGCAGTACTTC	CASSQEWVARYEQYF
TRBV7-2	many	TRBJ2-5	NA	TGTGCCAGCAGCTTAGTGGCGGGAAGAAGAGAGACCCAGTACTTC	CASSLVAGRRETQYF
TRBV5-5	many	TRBJ1-1	NA	TGTGCCAGCAGCCGAGGGGCGGGTCAGGGTATGTCGGTACGAGAAGCTTTCTTT	CASSRGAGQGMSVREAFF
TRBV30	few	TRBJ1-1	NA	TGTGCCTGGAGTTCCGGCAGGGACACTGAAGCTTTCTTT	CAWSSGRDTEAFF
TRBV7-8	many	TRBJ2-1	TRBD1	TGTGCCAGCAGCACAACAGGGGGCTCCTACAATGAGCAGTTCTTC	CASSTTGGSYNEQFF
TRBV5-6	many	TRBJ2-1	TRBD2	TGTGCCAGCAGCTTGTTTATCCGGACTAGCGGGGTATACAATGAGCAGTTCTTC	CASSLFIRTSGVYNEQFF
TRBV7-2	few	TRBJ1-1	NA	TGTGCCAGCAGCTTAGCTCTTTGGGGCACTGAAGCTTTCTTT	CASSLALWGTEAFF
TRBV25-1	NA	TRBJ1-6	NA	TGTGCCAGCAGCAAGAGGGGCGCGGGTATTTCACCCCTCCACTTT	CASSKRGAGISPLHF
TRBV5-6	many	TRBJ1-3	NA	TGTGCCAGCAGCTCGGTTCTCGGAAACACCATATATTTT	CASSSVLGNTIYF
TRBV7-2	few	TRBJ1-1	NA	TGTGCCAGCAGCTTATGGGCAGGAGAAGCTTTCTTT	CASSLWAGEAFF
TRBV6-4	many	TRBJ2-3	TRBD2	TGTGCCAGCAGTGACGAGGCGGGAGGGAGCACAGATACGCAGTATTTT	CASSDEAGGSTDTQYF
TRBV7-6	many	TRBJ2-5	TRBD1	TGTGCCAGCAGCCAGAGTGTGACAGGGGTTGGGACCCAGTACTTC	CASSQSVTGVGTQYF
TRBV7-2	many	TRBJ1-2	TRBD1	TGTGCCAGCAGCTTCGGGGGGGACAGGGCTATTAACTATGGCTACACCTTC	CASSFGGDRAINYGYTF
TRBV18	NA	TRBJ2-2	NA	TGTGCCAGCTCACCTAACGGGACCCTGGGCACCGGGGAGCTGTTTTTT	CASSPNGTLGTGELFF
TRBV30	many	TRBJ1-2	NA	TGTGCCTGGAGTGTAACCGGGGAGGACTATGGCTACACCTTC	CAWSVTGEDYGYTF
TRBV18	NA	TRBJ2-3	NA	TGTGCCAGCTCCCCCTCGAAAGATACGCAGTATTTT	CASSPSKDTQYF
TRBV7-2	many	TRBJ2-7	TRBD1	TGTGCCAGCAGCCGGGACAGGGGCGCCTACGAGCAGTACTTC	CASSRDRGAYEQYF
TRBV13	few	TRBJ1-1	NA	TGTGCCAGCAGCTTACTCTCCCAGGGTGGAGCTTTCTTT	CASSLLSQGGAFF
TRBV24-1	few	TRBJ2-1	TRBD2	TGTGCCACCAGTTTGGGAGGGGATGGCAATGAGCAGTTCTTC	CATSLGGDGNEQFF
TRBV7-8	many	TRBJ2-1	NA	TGTGCCAGCAGCTTAGGCGACCGGGTAATTAACAATGAGCAGTTCTTC	CASSLGDRVINNEQFF